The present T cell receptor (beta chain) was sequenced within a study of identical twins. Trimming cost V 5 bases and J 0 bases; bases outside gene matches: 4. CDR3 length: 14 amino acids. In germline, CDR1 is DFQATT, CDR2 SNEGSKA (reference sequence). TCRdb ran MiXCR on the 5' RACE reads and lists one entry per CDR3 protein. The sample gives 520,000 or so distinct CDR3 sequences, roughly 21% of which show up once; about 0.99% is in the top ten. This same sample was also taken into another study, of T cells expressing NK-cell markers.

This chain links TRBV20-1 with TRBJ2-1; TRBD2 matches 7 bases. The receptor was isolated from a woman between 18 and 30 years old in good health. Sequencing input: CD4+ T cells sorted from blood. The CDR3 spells CSAEAGTSYNEQFF. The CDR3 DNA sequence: TGCAGTGCTGAAGCGGGGACCTCCTACAATGAGCAGTTCTTC.